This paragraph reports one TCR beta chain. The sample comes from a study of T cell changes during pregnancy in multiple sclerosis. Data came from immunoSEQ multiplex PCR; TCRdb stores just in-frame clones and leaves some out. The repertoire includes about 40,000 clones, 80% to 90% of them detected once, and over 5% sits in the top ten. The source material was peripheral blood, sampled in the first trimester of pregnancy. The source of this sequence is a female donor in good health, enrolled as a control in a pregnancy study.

The CDR3 protein is CASSHGGSNKDTQYF. DNA of the CDR3: TGTGCCAGCAGTCATGGGGGCAGCAACAAGGATACGCAGTATTTT. V usage is TRBV27 and J usage is TRBJ2-3; D possibly corresponds to TRBD1 (6 bases). The ends were cut back, 5 bases at V and 6 bases at J, with 18 bases in the middle. The germline gives CDR1 MNHEY, CDR2 SMNVEV (reference sequence). This CDR3 is built from 15 residues.